The next 25 T cell receptor beta chains were all read from a single sample in a study of relationships among human T cell subsets. Semiquantitative ARM-PCR amplified T cell receptor alpha and beta CDR3 regions from mRNA. ARM-PCR used tagged nested gene-specific primers, then communal superprimers for exponential amplification. TCRdb called the multiplex PCR reads again in MiXCR, with one record for every CDR3 protein. The sample comprises around 4,700 distinct CDR3 sequences, roughly 80% of which are singletons, and approximately 28% rests with the top ten. Sequencing was performed on total T cells sorted from blood. These receptors came from a man in his forties in good health.

V gene TRBV28 combines with J gene TRBJ2-3, with 11 nucleotides matching TRBD2. Germline V lookup: CDR1 MDHEN, CDR2 SYDVKM. Losses at the gene ends were 4 bases for V and 6 bases for J; bases not matched to a gene: 12. CDR3 length: 17 amino acids. CDR3 DNA sequence: TGTGCCAGCAGTTCCTCCTGGGGTAGCGGGGGGGAGGATACGCAGTATTTT. Amino acid sequence: CASSSSWGSGGEDTQYF.

The CDR3 DNA reads as TGCAGTGCTGAGACCAGGGGAGCTTTCTTT. Translating gives CSAETRGAFF. The rearrangement joins TRBV20-1 to TRBJ1-1, with D possibly matching TRBD1 (6 bases). V was pared by 5 bases and J by 10 bases, with 11 bases between. Germline values: CDR1 DFQATT, CDR2 SNEGSKA (reference sequence). This CDR3 is built from 10 residues.

The chain links TRBV28 to TRBJ1-4, with D tentatively TRBD1 (5 bases). Looked up from germline, CDR1 is MDHEN and CDR2 is SYDVKM. Deletions cut 2 bases from V and 5 bases from J, with 18 bases between. This CDR3 is 17 amino acids long. The CDR3 DNA sequence: TGTGCCAGCAGTTTACTGGGACTAAACCAGAAGAATGAAAAACTGTTTTTT. Amino acids: CASSLLGLNQKNEKLFF. Filled out from reference TRBV28 and TRBJ1-4, the complete variable domain reads DVKVTQSSRYLVKRTGEKVFLECVQDMDHENMFWYRQDPGLGLRLIYFSYDVKMKEKGDIPEGYSVSREKKERFSLILESASTNQTSMYLCASSLLGLNQKNEKLFFGSGTQLSVL.

The chain recombines TRBV12-3 or TRBV12-4 with TRBJ2-1, with D perhaps TRBD1 or TRBD2 (5 bases each). The CDR3 totals 13 residues. Trimming pared 5 bases from V and 7 bases from J, leaving 12 bases between. The CDR3 sequence is CASSPQGRNEQFF. CDR3 in DNA: TGTGCCAGCAGTCCTCAGGGACGAAATGAGCAGTTCTTC.

V usage is TRBV7-9 and J usage is TRBJ2-5, with TRBD1 matching over 9 bases. Germline V gives CDR1 SEHNR, CDR2 FQNEAQ (reference sequence). The length of the CDR3 is 14 residues. J lost 4 bases, V lost 1 base, and 1 base had no gene match. CDR3 amino acids: CASSLVQGAETQYF. In DNA form, the CDR3 reads TGTGCCAGCAGCTTAGTACAGGGGGCAGAGACCCAGTACTTC.

The chain joins TRBV5-4 to TRBJ1-1; no clear D gene. The CDR3 runs 13 residues. CDR1 and CDR2 (germline): SGHNT, YYREEE (reference sequence). The V end lost 7 bases, the J end lost 0 bases, and 10 bases lay between the germline ends. Here the CDR3 reads CASHFIMNTEAFF. In nucleotides, the CDR3 is TGTGCCAGCCACTTTATCATGAACACTGAAGCTTTCTTT. The variable domain in full, completed from reference TRBV5-4 and TRBJ1-1, reads ETGVTQSPTHLIKTRGQQVTLRCSSQSGHNTVSWYQQALGQGPQFIFQYYREEENGRGNFPPRFSGLQFPNYSSELNVNALELDDSALYLCASHFIMNTEAFFGQGTRLTVV.

The chain recombines TRBV5-1 with TRBJ2-5; 13 bases align to TRBD2. The length of the CDR3 is 16 residues. The germline CDR1 and CDR2 sequences are SGHRS and YFSETQ. V gave up 2 bases and J gave up 4 bases; unmatched junction bases: 5. In DNA form, the CDR3 reads TGCGCCAGCAGCTTAGACACTAGCGGGAGGGGAGAGACCCAGTACTTC. As protein: CASSLDTSGRGETQYF.

The chain recombines TRBV6-1 with TRBJ2-5; 8 bases line up with TRBD1. V was clipped by 5 bases and J by 3 bases; unmatched bases: 5. CDR1 is MNHNS and CDR2 is SASEGT in the germline V gene. This CDR3 region has 14 residues. DNA for the CDR3: TGTGCCAGCAGTTACCAGACAGGGGAAGAGACCCAGTACTTC. It codes for CASSYQTGEETQYF.

Only one count was recorded for this clonotype. CDR3 sequence: CASSLVLGQGGPHTGELFF. CDR3 nucleotide sequence: TGTGCCAGCAGCTTAGTTCTGGGACAGGGGGGACCCCACACCGGGGAGCTGTTTTTT. This chain links TRBV11-2 with TRBJ2-2, with 11 positions matching TRBD1. V lost 1 base, J lost 3 bases, and 10 bases stayed unmatched. This CDR3 region has 19 residues. From germline, CDR1 is SGHAT and CDR2 FQNNGV.

The chain joins TRBV14 to TRBJ2-1; D is uncertain. The CDR3 sequence is 14 residues long. The germline V gene has CDR1 SGHDN and CDR2 FVKESK. With 4 bases removed from V and 5 bases from J, the gap between germline ends came to 12 bases. The CDR3 DNA sequence: TGTGCCAGCAGCCGCAACTGGCGCAACAATGAGCAGTTCTTC. This sequence encodes CASSRNWRNNEQFF.

V is TRBV7-9 and J is TRBJ2-1; D unclear. V lost 7 bases, J lost 5 bases, and 12 bases lay in between. The CDR3 covers 13 residues. The germline CDR1 and CDR2 sequences are SEHNR and FQNEAQ (reference sequence). CDR3 region: CASTLGSDNEQFF. CDR3 in DNA: TGTGCCAGCACCCTCGGGTCAGACAATGAGCAGTTCTTC.

The chain employs TRBV20-1 and TRBJ2-1, with 7 bases aligning to TRBD2. After removal of 3 bases from V and 7 bases from J, the junction contained 9 bases not matched to a gene. CDR3 size: 14 residues. CDR1 is DFQATT and CDR2 is SNEGSKA in the germline V gene (reference sequence). The CDR3 sequence is CSASTTSAKNEQFF. CDR3 coding DNA: TGCAGTGCTAGTACAACTAGCGCTAAGAATGAGCAGTTCTTC.

The CDR3, as DNA: TGTGCCAGCAGCCCCCACCCGGGACTCGAAGAGACCCAGTACTTC. Amino acids: CASSPHPGLEETQYF. The rearrangement uses TRBV11-2 and TRBJ2-5; weak D call: TRBD2 (6 bases). CDR1 SGHAT and CDR2 FQNNGV come from the germline V gene. V was cut by 5 bases and J by 3 bases, with 16 bases left in between. The CDR3 totals 15 residues. Variable domain in full (rest from reference TRBV11-2 and TRBJ2-5): EAGVAQSPRYKIIEKRQSVAFWCNPISGHATLYWYQQILGQGPKLLIQFQNNGVVDDSQLPKDRFSAERLKGVDSTLKIQPAKLEDSAVYLCASSPHPGLEETQYFGPGTRLLVL.

In this sample, this clonotype turned up a few times. This chain uses TRBV12-3 or TRBV12-4 with TRBJ2-7; no definite D call. This CDR3 has 11 residues. The V gene lost 6 bases and the J gene lost 3 bases, with 6 bases spanning the gap. Here the CDR3 DNA reads TGTGCCAGCAGAAGAGGCTACGAGCAGTACTTC. Its protein product is CASRRGYEQYF.

This clonotype was counted only a few times. This rearrangement joins TRBV30 to TRBJ2-3; TRBD2 might be the D (5 bases). There are 14 residues in the CDR3. Germline V gene lookup returns CDR1 GTSNPN and CDR2 SVGIG (reference sequence). The V end was cut by 0 bases, the J end by 2 bases, with 9 bases between. DNA for the CDR3: TGTGCCTGGAGTGTCGGGCGGGCCACAGATACGCAGTATTTT. Its protein is CAWSVGRATDTQYF.

The V gene is TRBV20-1, the J gene TRBJ2-3; D is possibly TRBD1 (5 bases). Trimming removed 3 bases at V and 2 bases at J, with 12 bases between. Per germline, CDR1 DFQATT and CDR2 SNEGSKA (reference sequence). This CDR3 is built from 14 residues. This CDR3 is CSARDPRATDTQYF. The CDR3 DNA reads as TGCAGTGCTAGGGATCCCAGGGCCACAGATACGCAGTATTTT.

The chain has TRBV11-2 and TRBJ2-7; D is unclear. CDR1 and CDR2 from the germline V gene are SGHAT and FQNNGV. The V end lost 4 bases, the J end lost 4 bases, and 11 bases lay between the germline ends. The CDR3 extends over 13 amino acids. The CDR3 DNA sequence: TGTGCCAGCAGCTCAGTACGGGCGTACGAGCAGTACTTC. Protein: CASSSVRAYEQYF.

This clonotype showed up just once. The chain recombines TRBV5-4 with TRBJ1-2; D is unresolved. Germline values: CDR1 SGHNT, CDR2 YYREEE (reference sequence). Trimming left V 2 bases short and J 6 bases short, with 17 bases between. The CDR3 runs 15 residues. CDR3 in DNA: TGTGCCAGCAGCTTTGGAACGGTTCGAAGGGATGGCTACACCTTC. It translates to CASSFGTVRRDGYTF.

J is TRBJ2-7 and V is TRBV12-3 or TRBV12-4; 10 bases map to TRBD1. There are 14 residues in the CDR3. V was clipped by 3 bases and J by 5 bases; unmatched bases: 4. CDR3 amino acids: CASSLWDRGNEQYF. The DNA for the CDR3 is TGTGCCAGCAGTTTGTGGGACAGGGGAAACGAGCAGTACTTC.

The sample holds one count of this clonotype. The J gene is TRBJ2-1, the V gene TRBV5-6; D is tentatively TRBD1 or TRBD2 (5 bases each). V was trimmed by 3 bases and J by 0 bases, leaving 10 bases between them. CDR3 length: 15 residues. CDR1 and CDR2 from the germline V gene are SGHDT and YYEEEE. This chain's CDR3 is CASSSLGTSYNEQFF. DNA for the CDR3: TGTGCCAGCAGCTCCCTGGGGACCTCCTACAATGAGCAGTTCTTC.

This sequence joins TRBV11-2 and TRBJ2-1, with D possibly TRBD2 on 6 matching bases. With 5 bases removed from V and 7 bases from J, the gap between germline ends came to 18 bases. This CDR3 comprises 15 residues. Germline CDR1 is SGHAT and CDR2 is FQNNGV. CDR3 bases: TGTGCCAGCAGCCCATACGGGGGTGCGGGGAATGAGCAGTTCTTC. Protein: CASSPYGGAGNEQFF.

CDR3 sequence: CTSSQDMSYEQYF. The CDR3 DNA is TGCACCAGCAGCCAAGACATGTCCTACGAGCAGTACTTC. The chain links TRBV1 to TRBJ2-7. TRBV1 is a pseudogene. The CDR3 has 13 residues.

This sequence joins TRBV6-5 and TRBJ2-3; 8 nucleotides line up with TRBD2. This CDR3 region has 14 residues. Germline CDR1 MNHEY, CDR2 SVGAGI. J gave up 5 bases and V 5 bases, and 6 bases lay outside the gene matches. The CDR3 DNA is TGTGCCAGCAGTCCAAGCGGGAGAGAAGATACGCAGTATTTT. Its translation is CASSPSGREDTQYF.

This chain links TRBV18 with TRBJ2-5; D ambiguous. Germline V lookup: CDR1 KGHSH, CDR2 LQKENI. V dropped 3 bases and J dropped 4 bases, with 6 bases sitting between them. This CDR3 is 12 amino acids long. CDR3 in DNA: TGTGCCAGCTCACCCTATGGAGAGACCCAGTACTTC. This sequence encodes CASSPYGETQYF. The whole variable domain, filled in from reference TRBV18 and TRBJ2-5, reads NAGVMQNPRHLVRRRGQEARLRCSPMKGHSHVYWYRQLPEEGLKFMVYLQKENIIDESGMPKERFSAEFPKEGPSILRIQQVVRGDSAAYFCASSPYGETQYFGPGTRLLVL.

The chain employs TRBV28 and TRBJ2-1; D call uncertain. The germline CDR1 and CDR2 sequences are MDHEN and SYDVKM. The CDR3 covers 14 residues. V dropped 5 bases and J dropped 8 bases, with 16 bases sitting between them. The DNA of the CDR3 is TGTGCCAGCAGTGCAGGTACCGCCACCGATGAGCAGTTCTTC. Encoded protein: CASSAGTATDEQFF.